The TCR beta chain under discussion was sequenced for a study of control samples from healthy donors and cancer patients. TCRdb's table, derived via immunoSEQ multiplex PCR, lists solely in-frame clones and lacks some. The sample has around 180,000 clones; around nine tenths are singletons. Germline values: CDR1 MNHNS, CDR2 SASEGT. Trimming at V came to 1 base and at J to 2 bases, leaving 4 bases not matched to a gene. CDR3 size: 16 residues. The gene calls are TRBV6-1 and TRBJ2-1, with 8 bases that match TRBD2. Sequenced input: blood. This receptor was obtained from a woman aged 25-40 years in good health. The CDR3 region is CASSEGSSGTYNEQFF. The CDR3 DNA reads as TGTGCCAGCAGTGAAGGGAGTAGCGGGACCTACAATGAGCAGTTCTTC.